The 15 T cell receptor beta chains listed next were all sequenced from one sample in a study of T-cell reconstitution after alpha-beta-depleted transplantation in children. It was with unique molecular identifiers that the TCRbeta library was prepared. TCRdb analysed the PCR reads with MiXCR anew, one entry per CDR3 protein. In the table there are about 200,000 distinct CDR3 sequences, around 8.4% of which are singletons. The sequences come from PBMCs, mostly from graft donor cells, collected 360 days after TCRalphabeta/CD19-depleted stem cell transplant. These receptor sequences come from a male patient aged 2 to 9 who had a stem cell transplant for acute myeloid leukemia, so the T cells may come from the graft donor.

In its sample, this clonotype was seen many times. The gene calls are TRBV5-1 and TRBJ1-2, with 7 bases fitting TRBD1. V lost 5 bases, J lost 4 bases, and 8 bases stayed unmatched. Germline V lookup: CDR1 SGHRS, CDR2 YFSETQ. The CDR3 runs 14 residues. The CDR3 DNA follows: TGCGCCAGCAGGGAGGGGGCCACCCCCTATGGCTACACCTTC. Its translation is CASREGATPYGYTF.

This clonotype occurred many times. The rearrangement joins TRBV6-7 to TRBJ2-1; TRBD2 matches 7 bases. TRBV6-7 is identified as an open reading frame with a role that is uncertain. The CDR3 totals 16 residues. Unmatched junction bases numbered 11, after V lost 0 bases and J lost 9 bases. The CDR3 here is CASSYSKATSAGEQFF. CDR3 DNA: TGTGCCAGCAGTTACTCGAAGGCTACTAGCGCGGGTGAGCAGTTCTTC.

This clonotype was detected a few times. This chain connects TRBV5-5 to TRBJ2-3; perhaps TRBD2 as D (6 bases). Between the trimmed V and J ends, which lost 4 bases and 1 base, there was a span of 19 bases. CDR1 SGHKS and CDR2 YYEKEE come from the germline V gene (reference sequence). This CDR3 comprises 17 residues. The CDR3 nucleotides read TGTGCCAGCAGCCTCACAAGCGGGCGTCCTCGCACAGATACGCAGTATTTT. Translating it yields CASSLTSGRPRTDTQYF.

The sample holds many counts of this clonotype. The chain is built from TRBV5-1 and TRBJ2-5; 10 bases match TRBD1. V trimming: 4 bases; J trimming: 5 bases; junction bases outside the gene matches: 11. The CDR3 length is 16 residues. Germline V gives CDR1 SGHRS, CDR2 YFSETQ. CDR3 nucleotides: TGCGCCAGCAGCCCGGACAGGGGGAATTTGAGGGAGACCCAGTACTTC. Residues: CASSPDRGNLRETQYF.

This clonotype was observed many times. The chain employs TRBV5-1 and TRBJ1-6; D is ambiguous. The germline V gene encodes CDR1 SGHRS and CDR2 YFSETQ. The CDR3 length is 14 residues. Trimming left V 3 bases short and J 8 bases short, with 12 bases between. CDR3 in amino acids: CASSSEPRDSPLHF. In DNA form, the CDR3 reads TGCGCCAGCAGCTCCGAACCTCGGGATTCACCCCTCCACTTT. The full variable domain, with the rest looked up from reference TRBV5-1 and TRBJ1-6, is KAGVTQTPRYLIKTRGQQVTLSCSPISGHRSVSWYQQTPGQGLQFLFEYFSETQRNKGNFPGRFSGRQFSNSRSEMNVSTLELGDSALYLCASSSEPRDSPLHFGNGTRLTVT.

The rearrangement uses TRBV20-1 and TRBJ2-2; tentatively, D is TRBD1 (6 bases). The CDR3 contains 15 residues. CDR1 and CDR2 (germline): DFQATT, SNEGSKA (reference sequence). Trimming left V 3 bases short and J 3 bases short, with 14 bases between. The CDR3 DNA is TGCAGTGCTAGCCCAGGGGCGCCGGACACCGGGGAGCTGTTTTTT. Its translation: CSASPGAPDTGELFF.

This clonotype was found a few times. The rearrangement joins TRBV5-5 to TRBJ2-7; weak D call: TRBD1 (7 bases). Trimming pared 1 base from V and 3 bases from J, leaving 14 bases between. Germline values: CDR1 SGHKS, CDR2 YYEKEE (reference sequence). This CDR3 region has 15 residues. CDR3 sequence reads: CASSLSQGGLYEQYF. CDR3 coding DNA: TGTGCCAGCAGCTTGTCGCAGGGGGGCCTCTACGAGCAGTACTTC. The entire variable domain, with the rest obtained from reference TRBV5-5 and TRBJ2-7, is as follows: DAGVTQSPTHLIKTRGQQVTLRCSPISGHKSVSWYQQVLGQGPQFIFQYYEKEERGRGNFPDRFSARQFPNYSSELNVNALLLGDSALYLCASSLSQGGLYEQYFGPGTRLTVT.

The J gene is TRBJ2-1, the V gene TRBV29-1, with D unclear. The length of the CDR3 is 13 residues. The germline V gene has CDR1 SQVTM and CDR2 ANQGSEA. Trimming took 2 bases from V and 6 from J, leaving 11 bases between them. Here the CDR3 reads CSVEPRQVNEQFF. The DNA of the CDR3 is TGCAGCGTTGAACCCCGGCAGGTCAATGAGCAGTTCTTC.

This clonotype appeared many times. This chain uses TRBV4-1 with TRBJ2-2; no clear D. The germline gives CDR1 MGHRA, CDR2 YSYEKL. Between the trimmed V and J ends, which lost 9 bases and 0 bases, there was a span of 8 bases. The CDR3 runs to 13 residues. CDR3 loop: CASDNSNTGELFF. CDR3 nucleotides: TGCGCCAGTGACAATTCGAACACCGGGGAGCTGTTTTTT.

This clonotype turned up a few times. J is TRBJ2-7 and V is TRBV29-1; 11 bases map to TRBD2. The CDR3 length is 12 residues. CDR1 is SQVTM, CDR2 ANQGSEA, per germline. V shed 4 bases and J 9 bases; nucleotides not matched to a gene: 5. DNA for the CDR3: TGCAGCGTTGGGCTAGCGGGGGGCCCGCAGTACGTC. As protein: CSVGLAGGPQYV.

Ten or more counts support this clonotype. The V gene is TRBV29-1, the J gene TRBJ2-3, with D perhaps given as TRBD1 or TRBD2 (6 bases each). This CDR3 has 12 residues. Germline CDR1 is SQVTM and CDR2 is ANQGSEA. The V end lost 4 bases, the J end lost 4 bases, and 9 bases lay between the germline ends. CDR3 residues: CSVGGGSDTQYF. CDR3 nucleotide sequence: TGCAGCGTTGGAGGGGGGTCAGATACGCAGTATTTT.

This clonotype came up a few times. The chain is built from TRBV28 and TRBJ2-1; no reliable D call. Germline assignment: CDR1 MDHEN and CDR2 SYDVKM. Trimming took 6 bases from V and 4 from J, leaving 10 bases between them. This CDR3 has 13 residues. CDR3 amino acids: CASRARAYNEQFF. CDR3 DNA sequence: TGTGCCAGCAGGGCCCGAGCTTACAATGAGCAGTTCTTC.

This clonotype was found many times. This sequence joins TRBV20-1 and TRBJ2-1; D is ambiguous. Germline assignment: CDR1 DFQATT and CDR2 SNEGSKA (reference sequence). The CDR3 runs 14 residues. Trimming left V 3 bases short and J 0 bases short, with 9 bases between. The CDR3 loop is CSASLAASYNEQFF. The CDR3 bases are TGCAGTGCTAGCCTGGCAGCCTCCTACAATGAGCAGTTCTTC.

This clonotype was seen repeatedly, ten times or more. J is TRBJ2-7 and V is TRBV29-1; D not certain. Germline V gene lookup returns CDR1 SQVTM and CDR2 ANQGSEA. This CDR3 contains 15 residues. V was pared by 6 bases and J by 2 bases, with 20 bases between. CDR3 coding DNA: TGCAGCGTCGGATCCGGGTCTCGTGCGACCTACGAGCAGTACTTC. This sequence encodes CSVGSGSRATYEQYF.

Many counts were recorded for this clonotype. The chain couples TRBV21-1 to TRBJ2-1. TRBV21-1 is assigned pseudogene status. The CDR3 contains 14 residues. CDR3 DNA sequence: TGTGCCAGCAGCAAAGCGCTTTACTTGGATGAGCAGTTCTTC. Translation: CASSKALYLDEQFF.